What follows are 16 T cell receptor beta chains derived from one specimen sequenced in a study of OX40 agonist ivuxolimab in advanced cancers. Data came from immunoSEQ multiplex PCR; TCRdb stores just in-frame clones and leaves some out. The table includes about 79,000 clones, 90% detected once. The source was CD4+ or CD8+ T cells sorted from blood, collected in a trial of the OX40 agonist ivuxolimab. Every receptor here comes from an adult with an advanced solid tumor such as melanoma, head and neck, liver or kidney cancer.

The DNA for the CDR3 is TGTGCCAGCAGCCTCAACTCAGGGGGAGGGTACCCTGAAGCTTTCTTT. Translating gives CASSLNSGGGYPEAFF. This chain joins TRBV6-4 and TRBJ1-1, with 7 positions matching TRBD1. J lost 6 bases, V lost 6 bases, and 16 bases had no gene match. The CDR3 contains 16 residues. The germline V gene has CDR1 MRHNA and CDR2 SNTAGT.

Concerning this clone: The same CDR3 arises from other DNA sequences in this sample as well. The chain links TRBV5-4 to TRBJ2-5, with 7 bases identical to TRBD2. CDR3 length: 15 residues. CDR1 is SGHNT, CDR2 YYREEE, per germline (reference sequence). Trimming at V came to 4 bases and at J to 2 bases, leaving 8 bases not matched to a gene. As DNA, the CDR3 is TGTGCCAGCAGCGGGCGGGGCGGGGGACAAGAGACCCAGTACTTC. This sequence encodes CASSGRGGGQETQYF.

V usage is TRBV6-1 and J usage is TRBJ2-1; 14 bases are a match to TRBD2. The CDR3 spans 14 residues. V shed 1 base, J shed 12 bases, and the junction held 2 bases outside the gene matches. In germline, CDR1 is MNHNS, CDR2 SASEGT. CDR3 sequence reads: CASSEGTSGGLQFF. The DNA for the CDR3 is TGTGCCAGCAGTGAAGGGACTAGCGGGGGGCTGCAGTTCTTC.

The chain is built from TRBV18 and TRBJ1-2; D is unclear. V was shortened by 2 bases and J by 8 bases, with 9 bases between the two germline ends. The CDR3 has 12 residues. Germline V gives CDR1 KGHSH, CDR2 LQKENI. The CDR3 sequence is CASSPAGLGYTF. The CDR3 DNA sequence: TGTGCCAGCTCACCAGCCGGGCTCGGCTACACCTTC.

This clone appeared a single time. The chain links TRBV30 to TRBJ2-7; D gene unclear. The length of the CDR3 is 13 residues. V lost 2 bases, J lost 2 bases, and 10 bases lay in between. Germline lookup yields CDR1 GTSNPN and CDR2 SVGIG (reference sequence). CDR3 region: CAWSRTAPYEQYF. The CDR3 bases are TGTGCCTGGAGTAGGACCGCGCCCTACGAGCAGTACTTC.

The V call is TRBV27, the J call TRBJ1-1; maybe TRBD1 (6 bases). The V gene lost 2 bases and the J gene lost 5 bases, with 18 bases spanning the gap. CDR1 MNHEY and CDR2 SMNVEV come from the germline V gene (reference sequence). The CDR3 is 16 residues long. The CDR3 nucleotides are TGTGCCAGCAGTTTAGGGCGGGGGCTTGAGGGGACTGAAGCTTTCTTT. Protein product: CASSLGRGLEGTEAFF.

This clone came up once. The V gene is TRBV6-6, the J gene TRBJ2-7; TRBD1 or TRBD2 may be the D gene (5 bases each). This CDR3 region has 12 residues. The germline CDR1 and CDR2 sequences are MNHNY and SVGAGI (reference sequence). Trimming removed 6 bases at V and 5 bases at J, with 11 bases between. CDR3 bases: TGTGCCAGCAGGGGGGAAGGTGACGAGCAGTACTTC. Protein product: CASRGEGDEQYF.

V is TRBV19 and J is TRBJ2-5, with a weak D call TRBD2 (6 bases). CDR1 is LNHDA, CDR2 SQIVND, per germline (reference sequence). Trimming removed 6 bases at V and 5 bases at J, with 22 bases between. The CDR3 is made up of 16 amino acids. The CDR3 bases are TGTGCCAGTAGCTCATGGTGGGGGGTTAGGCGGGAGACCCAGTACTTC. This sequence encodes CASSSWWGVRRETQYF. Based on the CDR3 plus reference TRBV19 and TRBJ2-5, the full variable domain is DGGITQSPKYLFRKEGQNVTLSCEQNLNHDAMYWYRQDPGQGLRLIYYSQIVNDFQKGDIAEGYSVSREKKESFPLTVTSAQKNPTAFYLCASSSWWGVRRETQYFGPGTRLLVL.

The chain links TRBV4-2 to TRBJ1-2; perhaps TRBD1 as D (6 bases). The CDR3 sequence is 13 residues long. CDR1 and CDR2 (germline): LGHNA, YNFKEQ. Trimming pared 2 bases from V and 7 bases from J, leaving 11 bases between. CDR3 sequence (DNA): TGTGCCAGCAGCCAATCACAGGGTCTTGGCTACACCTTC. It translates to CASSQSQGLGYTF.

The chain couples TRBV5-4 to TRBJ1-4; 8 bases fit TRBD1. This CDR3 is built from 16 residues. The V segment lost 4 bases and the J segment 7 bases; nucleotides outside the gene matches: 12. CDR1 and CDR2 from the germline V gene are SGHNT and YYREEE (reference sequence). The DNA of the CDR3 is TGTGCCAGCAGCGAAGTTGTACGGACAGGGACTGAAAAACTGTTTTTT. Its protein product is CASSEVVRTGTEKLFF.

The chain is built from TRBV5-1 and TRBJ2-2, with 9 bases fitting TRBD1. Losses at the gene ends were 5 bases for V and 3 bases for J; bases not matched to a gene: 2. This CDR3 is 14 amino acids long. Germline assignment: CDR1 SGHRS and CDR2 YFSETQ. This chain's CDR3 is CASRGTGYTGELFF. In DNA form, the CDR3 reads TGCGCCAGCAGAGGGACAGGGTACACCGGGGAGCTGTTTTTT.

The chain recombines TRBV18 with TRBJ1-4, with D maybe TRBD1 (5 bases). CDR1 is KGHSH, CDR2 LQKENI, per germline. V was clipped by 3 bases and J by 8 bases, with 10 bases between them. The CDR3 extends over 13 amino acids. CDR3 DNA: TGTGCCAGCTCACCTTGGCAGGGAGAAAAACTGTTTTTT. Its translation: CASSPWQGEKLFF.

The chain has TRBV5-1 and TRBJ1-1, with D perhaps TRBD1 (5 bases). Germline CDR1 and CDR2: SGHRS and YFSETQ. Between the trimmed V and J ends, which lost 0 bases and 4 bases, there was a span of 10 bases. The CDR3 spans 14 residues. The CDR3 spells CASSLEGMGTEAFF. The DNA of the CDR3 is TGCGCCAGCAGCTTGGAGGGGATGGGCACTGAAGCTTTCTTT.

This rearrangement joins TRBV27 to TRBJ1-1; D is possibly TRBD1 (6 bases). The germline V gene has CDR1 MNHEY and CDR2 SMNVEV (reference sequence). Between the trimmed V and J ends, which lost 8 bases and 4 bases, there was a span of 17 bases. The CDR3 contains 14 residues. For the CDR3, the DNA is TGTGCCAGCTCCTACGGGGGGGCAGTCACTGAAGCTTTCTTT. Its protein is CASSYGGAVTEAFF.

The chain uses TRBV6-4 and TRBJ2-7, with TRBD2 matching 8 bases. CDR1 is MRHNA and CDR2 is SNTAGT in the germline V gene. The length of the CDR3 is 17 residues. The V and J ends lost 0 bases and 3 bases, in that order; junction bases with no gene match: 10. The CDR3 loop is CASSDSKDTGGDYEQYF. The CDR3 DNA is TGTGCCAGCAGTGACTCGAAGGATACGGGGGGGGACTACGAGCAGTACTTC.

The chain links TRBV5-4 to TRBJ2-7; D is tentatively TRBD1 or TRBD2 (7 bases each). V was clipped by 1 base and J by 4 bases, with 15 bases between them. The CDR3 is 15 amino acids. Per germline, CDR1 SGHNT and CDR2 YYREEE (reference sequence). The CDR3 loop is CASSLRSGGEYEQYF. As DNA, the CDR3 is TGTGCCAGCAGCTTGCGCTCAGGGGGGGAGTACGAGCAGTACTTC.